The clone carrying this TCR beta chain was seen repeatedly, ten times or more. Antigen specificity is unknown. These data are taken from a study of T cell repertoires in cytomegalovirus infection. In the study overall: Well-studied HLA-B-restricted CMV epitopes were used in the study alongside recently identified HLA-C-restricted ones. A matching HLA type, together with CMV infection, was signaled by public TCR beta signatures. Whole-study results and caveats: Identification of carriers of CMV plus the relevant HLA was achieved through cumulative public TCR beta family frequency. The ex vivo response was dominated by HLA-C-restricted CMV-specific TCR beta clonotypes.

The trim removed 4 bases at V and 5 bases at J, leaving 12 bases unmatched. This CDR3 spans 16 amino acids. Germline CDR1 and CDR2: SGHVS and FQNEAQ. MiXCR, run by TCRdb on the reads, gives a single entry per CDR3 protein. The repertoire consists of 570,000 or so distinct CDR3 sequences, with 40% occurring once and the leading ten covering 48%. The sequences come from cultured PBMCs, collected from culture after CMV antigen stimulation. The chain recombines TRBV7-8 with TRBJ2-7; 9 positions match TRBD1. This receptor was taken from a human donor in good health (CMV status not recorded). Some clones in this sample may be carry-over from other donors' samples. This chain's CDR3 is CASSSPTGTGRNEQYF. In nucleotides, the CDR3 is TGTGCCAGCAGCTCGCCGACCGGGACAGGGAGGAACGAGCAGTACTTC. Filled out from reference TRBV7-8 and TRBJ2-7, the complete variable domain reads GAGVSQSPRYKVAKRGQDVALRCDPISGHVSLFWYQQALGQGPEFLTYFQNEAQLDKSGLPSDRFFAERPEGSVSTLKIQRTQQEDSAVYLCASSSPTGTGRNEQYFGPGTRLTVT.